This entry lists 32 T cell receptor beta chains sequenced from one sample in a study of cytomegalovirus exposure and HLA in healthy donors. The PCR made use of 60 Vbeta and 13 Jbeta primers. Assay used: immunoSEQ multiplex PCR; TCRdb lists only in-frame clones, some missing. The repertoire holds about 92,000 clones, roughly 86% seen once, with 5.6% in the top ten. What was sequenced was PBMCs. These receptors all come from a woman between 18 and 30 years old in good health and CMV-seropositive.

The chain has TRBV30 and TRBJ2-3, with 8 bases fitting TRBD2. This CDR3 is 13 amino acids long. CDR1 and CDR2 (germline): GTSNPN, SVGIG (reference sequence). V was clipped by 3 bases and J by 4 bases; unmatched bases: 3. The CDR3 coding sequence is TGTGCCTGGAGAAGCGGGAGTGCAGATACGCAGTATTTT. Its protein product is CAWRSGSADTQYF.

The chain combines TRBV7-9 with TRBJ1-2, with 8 nucleotides matching TRBD1. Germline values: CDR1 SEHNR, CDR2 FQNEAQ (reference sequence). The CDR3 has 15 amino acids. The trim removed 5 bases at V and 8 bases at J, leaving 13 bases unmatched. In DNA, the CDR3 is TGTGCCAGCAGCCCCCAAACAGGGGGATCAGAGGGCTACACCTTC. It encodes CASSPQTGGSEGYTF.

The gene calls are TRBV7-8 and TRBJ2-7; a possible D gene is TRBD1 (5 bases). The V gene lost 5 bases and the J gene lost 4 bases, with 9 bases spanning the gap. The CDR3 spans 12 residues. CDR1 is SGHVS, CDR2 FQNEAQ, per germline. CDR3 loop: CASSQTAYEQYF. Written as DNA, the CDR3 is TGTGCCAGCAGCCAGACAGCTTACGAGCAGTACTTC.

The genes are TRBV28 and TRBJ2-7; 8 positions match TRBD2. V dropped 4 bases and J dropped 0; count of bases not matched to a gene: 5. CDR3 length: 15 residues. Germline V lookup: CDR1 MDHEN, CDR2 SYDVKM. The CDR3 DNA sequence: TGTGCCAGCAGTTCTCCGGGAGGGGGCTCCTACGAGCAGTACTTC. It yields the protein CASSSPGGGSYEQYF. Based on the CDR3 plus reference TRBV28 and TRBJ2-7, the full variable domain is DVKVTQSSRYLVKRTGEKVFLECVQDMDHENMFWYRQDPGLGLRLIYFSYDVKMKEKGDIPEGYSVSREKKERFSLILESASTNQTSMYLCASSSPGGGSYEQYFGPGTRLTVT.

The rearrangement uses TRBV21-1 and TRBJ2-5; no check of the table's D call, TRBD1, against the DNA was made. TRBV21-1 is a documented pseudogene. The CDR3 sequence is 13 residues long. CDR3 sequence reads: CASSKLGAETQYF. In DNA, the CDR3 is TGTGCCAGCAGCAAATTGGGGGCGGAGACCCAGTACTTC.

V is TRBV6-5 and J is TRBJ2-2, with a possible D match to TRBD2 (5 bases). Trimming removed 2 bases at V and 6 bases at J, with 10 bases between. The CDR3 length is 14 residues. Germline V gene data show CDR1 as MNHEY and CDR2 as SVGAGI. DNA for the CDR3: TGTGCCAGCAGTTACGAAGGGAGCGCCGGGGAGCTGTTTTTT. This encodes CASSYEGSAGELFF.

This chain uses TRBV7-8 with TRBJ1-3; D is uncertain. V lost 2 bases and J 5 bases, leaving 10 bases between the germline ends. There are 14 residues in the CDR3. CDR1 SGHVS and CDR2 FQNEAQ come from the germline V gene. This CDR3 is CASSLSRFRNTIYF. In DNA form, the CDR3 reads TGTGCCAGCAGCTTATCCAGGTTTCGAAACACCATATATTTT.

The chain employs TRBV5-8 and TRBJ1-5, with D hard to call. V was shortened by 2 bases and J by 1 base, with 10 bases between the two germline ends. In germline, CDR1 is SGHTS, CDR2 YDEGEE. This CDR3 has 15 residues. CDR3: CASSFRGLSNQPQHF. In DNA form, the CDR3 reads TGTGCCAGCAGCTTCCGAGGGTTGAGCAATCAGCCCCAGCATTTT.

The J gene is TRBJ1-4, the V gene TRBV30, with D maybe TRBD1 (6 bases). Germline values: CDR1 GTSNPN, CDR2 SVGIG (reference sequence). This CDR3 is built from 12 residues. Trimming removed 1 base from V and 11 bases from J, with 11 bases in between. CDR3 residues: CAWSENREKLFF. CDR3 sequence (DNA): TGTGCCTGGAGTGAGAACAGGGAGAAACTGTTTTTT.

The V call is TRBV7-9, the J call TRBJ2-5, with 9 positions matching TRBD2. The CDR3 spans 15 residues. V lost 1 base, J lost 3 bases, and 3 bases stayed unmatched. The germline V gene has CDR1 SEHNR and CDR2 FQNEAQ (reference sequence). The CDR3 nucleotides are TGTGCCAGCAGCTTAGATCGCGGGAGGGAAGAGACCCAGTACTTC. Amino acid sequence: CASSLDRGREETQYF.

V is TRBV14 and J is TRBJ2-7; the match to TRBD2 covers 9 bases. CDR3 size: 13 residues. With V trimmed by 4 bases and J by 6 bases, 4 bases remained unmatched. Germline-derived CDR1 and CDR2 are SGHDN and FVKESK. This CDR3 reads CASSPGTSTEQYF. CDR3 bases: TGTGCCAGCAGCCCGGGGACTAGCACCGAGCAGTACTTC.

V and J are TRBV5-1 and TRBJ1-6; maybe TRBD1 (6 bases). The CDR3 extends over 14 amino acids. The germline V and J ends were trimmed by 4 bases and 8 bases, with 13 bases remaining between them. The germline gives CDR1 SGHRS, CDR2 YFSETQ. The CDR3 region is CASSARQDDSPLHF. The CDR3 DNA reads TGCGCCAGCAGCGCTCGACAGGATGATTCACCCCTCCACTTT.

The gene calls are TRBV5-1 and TRBJ1-2; 10 nucleotides match TRBD1. With V trimmed by 5 bases and J by 3 bases, 10 bases remained unmatched. The germline CDR1 and CDR2 sequences are SGHRS and YFSETQ. This CDR3 has 16 amino acids. The CDR3 nucleotides read TGCGCCAGCAGTCGGACCGGGACAGGGGATGACTATGGCTACACCTTC. Its translation is CASSRTGTGDDYGYTF.

The chain uses TRBV7-9 and TRBJ2-7, with TRBD2 as a possible D gene (6 bases). V gave up 0 bases and J gave up 1 base, with 7 bases separating them. This CDR3 region has 14 residues. Germline assignment: CDR1 SEHNR and CDR2 FQNEAQ (reference sequence). CDR3 DNA sequence: TGTGCCAGCAGCTTAGCGGGAGGTTCCTACGAGCAGTACTTC. This codes for CASSLAGGSYEQYF.

The genes are TRBV2 and TRBJ1-2; 8 nucleotides agree with TRBD1. Per the germline V gene, CDR1 is SNHLY and CDR2 is FYNNEI. The CDR3 contains 16 residues. With 1 base clipped from V and 4 bases from J, the junction kept 8 bases outside the gene matches. CDR3 residues: CASSEDAGQGLYGYTF. For the CDR3, the DNA is TGTGCCAGCAGTGAAGACGCCGGACAGGGTCTCTATGGCTACACCTTC. The complete variable domain, with remaining parts taken from reference TRBV2 and TRBJ1-2, reads EPEVTQTPSHQVTQMGQEVILRCVPISNHLYFYWYRQILGQKVEFLVSFYNNEISEKSEIFDDQFSVERPDGSNFTLKIRSTKLEDSAMYFCASSEDAGQGLYGYTFGSGTRLTVV.

The chain uses TRBV4-1 and TRBJ1-1; 7 bases are shared with TRBD1. Germline CDR1 and CDR2: MGHRA and YSYEKL. The junction had 5 bases not matched to a gene; V was cut back by 4 bases and J by 0 bases. The CDR3 runs 15 residues. CDR3 DNA sequence: TGCGCCAGCAGCCTCTCCGGGACAGTGAACACTGAAGCTTTCTTT. Protein product: CASSLSGTVNTEAFF.

The CDR3 DNA follows: TGTGCCAGCAGCTTAGCGCGTACGAATATAGCTCTCGAGCAGTACTTC. Its translation is CASSLARTNIALEQYF. The V and J genes are TRBV7-2 and TRBJ2-7, with D unclear. Between the trimmed V and J ends, which lost 0 bases and 6 bases, there was a span of 18 bases. This CDR3 region has 16 residues. Germline lookup yields CDR1 SGHTA and CDR2 FQGNSA. Full variable domain (missing parts from reference TRBV7-2 and TRBJ2-7): GAGVSQSPSNKVTEKGKDVELRCDPISGHTALYWYRQSLGQGLEFLIYFQGNSAPDKSGLPSDRFSAERTGGSVSTLTIQRTQQEDSAVYLCASSLARTNIALEQYFGPGTRLTVT.

The rearrangement uses TRBV7-3 and TRBJ2-6; no clear D gene. Germline V gene data show CDR1 as SGHTA and CDR2 as FQGTGA. V was pared by 4 bases and J by 0 bases, with 4 bases between. This CDR3 is 14 amino acids long. The CDR3 loop is CASSSGSGANVLTF. CDR3 nucleotide sequence: TGTGCCAGCAGCTCCGGCTCTGGGGCCAACGTCCTGACTTTC.

V is TRBV11-2 and J is TRBJ2-3, with 9 bases lining up with TRBD2. Trimming at V came to 4 bases and at J to 3 bases, leaving 11 bases not matched to a gene. The CDR3 sequence is 17 residues long. Germline V gene sequence: CDR1 SGHAT, CDR2 FQNNGV. This CDR3 reads CASSSDLLAGSTDTQYF. The CDR3 bases are TGTGCCAGCAGCTCAGACCTCCTAGCGGGGAGTACAGATACGCAGTATTTT.

J is TRBJ2-5 and V is TRBV6-1, with a tentative D call TRBD1 (6 bases). Looked up from germline, CDR1 is MNHNS and CDR2 is SASEGT. Trimming stripped 6 bases from V and 4 bases from J, with 15 bases between. This CDR3 spans 14 amino acids. The chain's CDR3 is CASRRVDSGETQYF. DNA of the CDR3: TGTGCCAGCAGGAGGGTGGACAGTGGAGAGACCCAGTACTTC.

Points on this clone: Other DNA variants within this sample encode the same CDR3. CDR3 amino acids: CASSVGGSSYEQYF. The CDR3 nucleotides are TGTGCCAGCAGCGTCGGCGGGAGCTCCTACGAGCAGTACTTC. The chain links TRBV9 to TRBJ2-7; TRBD2 aligns across 7 bases. From germline, CDR1 is SGDLS and CDR2 YYNGEE. The V and J ends lost 2 bases and 0 bases, in that order; junction bases with no gene match: 2. CDR3 length: 14 amino acids.

V gene TRBV6-5 combines with J gene TRBJ2-2, with D perhaps TRBD2 (5 bases). Trimming stripped 8 bases from V and 6 bases from J, with 13 bases between. The CDR3 covers 13 residues. Germline assignment: CDR1 MNHEY and CDR2 SVGAGI. The CDR3 nucleotides read TGTGCCAGCCGAGAGGGTAGGGCCGGGGAGCTGTTTTTT. It is translated as CASREGRAGELFF.

The rearrangement uses TRBV16 and TRBJ1-5; 7 nucleotides match TRBD1. Germline values: CDR1 KGHSY, CDR2 FQNENV. The CDR3 runs to 14 residues. The V and J ends lost 2 bases and 4 bases, in that order; junction bases with no gene match: 2. Here the CDR3 reads CASSQGTVNQPQHF. CDR3 coding DNA: TGTGCCAGCAGCCAAGGGACAGTGAATCAGCCCCAGCATTTT.

The V gene is TRBV10-3, the J gene TRBJ1-1; D gene ambiguous. The CDR3 length is 15 residues. Germline assignment: CDR1 ENHRY and CDR2 SYGVKD. Deletions cut 2 bases from V and 3 bases from J, with 13 bases between. The CDR3 sequence: CAISEEVYWDTEAFF. The CDR3 nucleotides are TGTGCCATCAGTGAGGAGGTCTACTGGGACACTGAAGCTTTCTTT.

J is TRBJ2-7 and V is TRBV28, with 9 bases matching TRBD2. This CDR3 region has 14 residues. Per the germline V gene, CDR1 is MDHEN and CDR2 is SYDVKM. V was clipped by 8 bases and J by 4 bases; unmatched bases: 9. This CDR3 is CASGNSGSGYEQYF. The CDR3 DNA sequence: TGTGCCAGCGGCAATAGCGGGAGCGGTTACGAGCAGTACTTC.

The chain carries TRBV9 and TRBJ2-6, with D possibly TRBD1 on 5 matching bases. Trimming pared 2 bases from V and 0 bases from J, leaving 9 bases between. Germline assignment: CDR1 SGDLS and CDR2 YYNGEE. The CDR3 contains 16 residues. The CDR3 reads CASSVPRGSGANVLTF. CDR3 nucleotide sequence: TGTGCCAGCAGCGTGCCTAGGGGCTCTGGGGCCAACGTCCTGACTTTC.

The chain is built from TRBV5-5 and TRBJ2-7, with D unresolved. The ends were cut back, 1 base at V and 0 bases at J, with 11 bases in the middle. Germline V gene sequence: CDR1 SGHKS, CDR2 YYEKEE (reference sequence). The CDR3 runs 15 residues. CDR3 sequence reads: CASSLTGLSSYEQYF. The CDR3 region has the DNA TGTGCCAGCAGCTTGACGGGTCTGAGCTCCTACGAGCAGTACTTC. The entire variable domain, with the rest obtained from reference TRBV5-5 and TRBJ2-7, is as follows: DAGVTQSPTHLIKTRGQQVTLRCSPISGHKSVSWYQQVLGQGPQFIFQYYEKEERGRGNFPDRFSARQFPNYSSELNVNALLLGDSALYLCASSLTGLSSYEQYFGPGTRLTVT.

The genes are TRBV28 and TRBJ1-2; 7 bases match TRBD1. This CDR3 comprises 16 residues. V dropped 5 bases and J dropped 6; count of bases not matched to a gene: 15. CDR1 is MDHEN and CDR2 is SYDVKM in the germline V gene. CDR3 protein: CASSVTGAAARNGYTF. The CDR3 DNA reads TGTGCCAGCAGTGTAACAGGGGCCGCCGCGAGGAATGGCTACACCTTC.

This chain links TRBV5-4 with TRBJ2-1; TRBD1 is a possible D gene (5 bases). V lost 2 bases and J lost 3, with 12 bases in between. This CDR3 has 15 residues. CDR1 is SGHNT, CDR2 YYREEE, per germline (reference sequence). Here the CDR3 DNA reads TGTGCCAGCAGCTTTTCAGGGAATAACTACAATGAGCAGTTCTTC. This translates into CASSFSGNNYNEQFF.

The chain employs TRBV29-1 and TRBJ2-1; the match to TRBD2 covers 11 bases. The CDR3 consists of 18 residues. Germline values: CDR1 SQVTM, CDR2 ANQGSEA. Unmatched junction bases numbered 16, after V lost 4 bases and J lost 5 bases. CDR3 region: CSVVWTSGWQTIHNEQFF. The CDR3 region has the DNA TGCAGCGTTGTGTGGACTAGCGGGTGGCAGACGATCCACAATGAGCAGTTCTTC.

This sequence joins TRBV6-5 and TRBJ2-3, with D possibly TRBD2 on 5 matching bases. CDR3 length: 14 residues. V lost 10 bases to trimming and J lost 6 bases, with 20 bases between them. CDR1 MNHEY and CDR2 SVGAGI come from the germline V gene. The CDR3 nucleotides read TGTGCCATAAACCCGGACTCACCGAGGGATACGCAGTATTTT. It codes for CAINPDSPRDTQYF.

This clone was picked up one time. The gene calls are TRBV5-6 and TRBJ2-5; D uncertain. Germline V CDR1 and CDR2: SGHDT, YYEEEE. This CDR3 comprises 13 residues. Trimming stripped 2 bases from V and 5 bases from J, with 10 bases between. The CDR3, as DNA: TGTGCCAGCAGCTTCCAGTTTCTGGAGACCCAGTACTTC. This translates into CASSFQFLETQYF.